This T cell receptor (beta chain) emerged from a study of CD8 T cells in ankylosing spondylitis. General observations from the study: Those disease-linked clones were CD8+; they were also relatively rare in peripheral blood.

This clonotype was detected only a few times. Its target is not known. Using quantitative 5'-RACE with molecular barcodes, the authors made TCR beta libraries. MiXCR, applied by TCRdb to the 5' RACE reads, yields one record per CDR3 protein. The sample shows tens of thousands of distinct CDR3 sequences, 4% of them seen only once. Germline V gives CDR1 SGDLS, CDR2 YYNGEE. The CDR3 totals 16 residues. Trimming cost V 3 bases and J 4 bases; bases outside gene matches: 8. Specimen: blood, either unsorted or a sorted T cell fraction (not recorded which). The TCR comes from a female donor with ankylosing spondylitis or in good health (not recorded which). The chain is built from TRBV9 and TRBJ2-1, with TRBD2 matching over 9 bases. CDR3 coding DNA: TGTGCCAGCAGCGCTTGGCGGGGGGGCCTGTACAATGAGCAGTTCTTC. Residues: CASSAWRGGLYNEQFF. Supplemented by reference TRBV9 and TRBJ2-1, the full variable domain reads DSGVTQTPKHLITATGQRVTLRCSPRSGDLSVYWYQQSLDQGLQFLIQYYNGEERAKGNILERFSAQQFPDLHSELNLSSLELGDSALYFCASSAWRGGLYNEQFFGPGTRLTVL.